Described below is a single T cell receptor (beta chain) sequence and its context. Which antigen it targets is not known. The junction departs from the called germline gene at one end, perhaps through a read error. Taken from the germline V gene, the CDR1 and CDR2 loops are MNHEY and SVGAGI. From its cysteine to its phenylalanine, the CDR3 spans 15 amino acids. Here the CDR3 DNA is all that survives: 45 bases in frame from base 1. Library method: the immunoSEQ multiplex PCR assay. A mixture of 60 forward primers for TCR Vbeta segments and 13 reverse primers for TCR Jbeta segments was used in the multiplex PCR. Amplification of the CDR3 region of rearranged TCR beta genes was performed with a multiplex PCR assay on genomic DNA. The amplified TCR beta libraries were sequenced on the Illumina HiSeq System as 87-base-pair reads. In the paper's pipeline: A later analysis counted some 74 million unique TCR beta chains across the 640 or so repertoires, and 10 million to 12 million of these chains were shared by at least two donors. Raw reads were error-corrected and collapsed into unique sequences by a nearest-neighbor algorithm in which closely related sequences were merged to remove PCR and sequencing errors. V, D and J gene segments were assigned by aligning CDR3 sequences to IMGT reference sequences. Each retained sequence needed at least a six-nucleotide match to both a V gene segment and a J gene segment. A rearrangement was called productive if the CDR3 had no stop codons and remained in frame with V and J, and every other rearrangement was called non-productive. CDR3 was defined according to IMGT convention as the region running from the second conserved V-encoded cysteine to the conserved J-encoded phenylalanine. Sequences without an unambiguous match to a single V gene segment were excluded from the earlier analysis of about 630 of the donors. In an earlier analysis of 587 of the donors, V segments were called functional above 56.7% productive rearrangements and were called segregating when the between-donor standard deviation exceeded 5%. A statistical classification framework was built for diagnosing cytomegalovirus status from the catalog of TCR beta chain sequences. A later analysis assigned V and J genes by comparing TCR nucleotide sequences with IMGT/GENE-DB human TR gene sequences. In a later analysis, CDR3 sequences and most-parsimonious VDJ recombination scenarios were assigned using the TCRdist pipeline. A later analysis defined each TCR beta chain by its CDR3 amino acid sequence plus V-gene family, and excluded reads lacking a unique V-gene family. In a later analysis, a few hundred highly shared, low-generation-probability nucleotide sequences were removed to address suspected cross-contamination and a sequencing artifact. In a later analysis, a clonal expansion index for each public chain was calculated from normalized within-repertoire ranks of inferred template counts. In a later analysis, generation probabilities were computed with a VDJ recombination model fitted to out-of-frame rearrangements, and the resulting probabilities were checked against IGoR. In a later analysis, hypergeometric tests were used to score TCR-TCR, TCR-HLA and TCR-CMV co-occurrence, with a repertoire-size bias correction applied to TCR pairs. A later analysis estimated false discovery rates by permuting HLA or CMV assignments 20 times. A later analysis grouped co-occurring TCRs with DBSCAN, adding TCRdist sequence similarity when clustering within HLA-allele-positive subsets. For co-occurrence clustering, repertoires with fewer than 30,000 or more than 120,000 public chains were excluded, along with four to six repertoires with anomalous nucleotide sharing. TCRdb took this table from immuneACCESS and kept in-frame rearrangements with V and J called. Such tables lack part of the clones; where checked against another copy, unresolved V genes explain under half of the gap, and the rest is unexplained. That table is the source of V, J and clone size, and D and trimming were worked out from the DNA. The sample has 130,000 or so clones on record, about three quarters of them singletons. Around 1.5% of the sample belongs to the ten largest clones.

The cohort was made up of hundreds of healthy bone marrow donors. Cohort members were all nominally healthy when sampled, although unrecorded immune exposures were likely present. The donor tested CMV seronegative, placing the donor among the 350 to 400 seronegative members of the cohort. Every donor gave a peripheral blood sample, and the peripheral blood mononuclear cells from that sample were used for TCR beta sequencing. Genomic DNA was extracted from the blood cell samples with the Qiagen DNeasy Blood Extraction Kit. The data were taken from a study of cytomegalovirus exposure and HLA in healthy donors (dated by TCRdb to the late 2010s). General notes on the study: An earlier analysis of approximately 640 of the donors reported approximately 300 Gb of sequence data and some 120 million unique TCR beta sequences from about 200 million T cells. Roughly 300 gigabases of sequencing data and around 88 million unique TCR sequences made up an early release that covered nearly 650 HLA-typed donors. Of the roughly 400 genotyped donors, over 70% fell in the genetic ancestry cluster associated with self-reported Caucasian donors. The study aimed to test whether cataloging public T cell receptors could reveal signatures of past pathogen exposure. The study used immunosequencing to profile the T cell repertoires of 670 or so subjects and linked those repertoires to cytomegalovirus serostatus. A separate validation cohort of 100 to 150 different subjects was used in addition to the approximately 670-subject first cohort. To predict cytomegalovirus infection status, the study brought together high-throughput TCR immunosequencing, statistical association of individual TCRs with disease status, and machine learning. In a later analysis, previously published TCR beta repertoires from 550 to 750 donors were re-analyzed and high-resolution HLA genotyping was added so that TCR occurrence patterns could be studied. Rather than using new phenotypic data, the later analysis identified candidate immune exposures from TCR beta sequences and from how often those sequences occurred across donors. An earlier analysis of 450 to 750 of the donors used high-throughput TCR beta sequencing to judge whether each TCR beta V gene segment behaved as functional or pseudogenic. Donor age, sex, ethnicity and CMV serostatus were collected together with the repertoire data. Genome-wide SNP genotypes for about 55% of the 666 donors were used in a later genetic analysis, which treated that subset as a discovery cohort. Every discovery cohort repertoire had been produced on one sequencing platform. Both class I and class II loci were covered by HLA typing, at four-digit resolution. The number of typed donors differed by locus: about 620-640 for A, B, C, DRB1 and DQB1; 522 for DQA1; 606 for DPA1; and 400 to 480 for DPB1. Several DR-DQ haplotypes were handled as single units for association and clustering because linkage in the cohort was strong. Among 398 genotyped donors of the cohort, an average of about 240,000 unique TCR beta nucleotide sequences was sequenced per donor, of which about 18% were non-productive.

Points the paper makes about the study in general: The classifier was reported to diagnose cytomegalovirus status with high specificity and sensitivity in both the original cohort and the validation cohort. In an earlier analysis of 587 of the donors, most TCR beta V segments appeared in productive rearrangements about 87% or about 30% of the time, broadly matching IMGT annotations. In a later analysis, TCR association rates were found to vary across HLA loci, with the most associated TCRs seen for DRB1 alleles and the fewest for HLA-C alleles. For the cohort, immune exposure information was limited to CMV serostatus. V-gene and J-gene trimming of TCR beta chains was associated with a missense DCLRE1C variant in a later genetic analysis, and the association was replicated in an independent cohort. Most TCR sequences were seen in very few donors, while some public TCRs were found in many individuals. A later analysis found that most CMV-associated TCR beta chains appeared HLA-restricted, with HLA associations seemingly driven largely by CMV exposure. A later analysis associated about 17,000 TCR beta sequences with specific HLA alleles at a false discovery rate of 0.05. When HLA alleles, especially DR and DQ, strongly co-occurred, attributing TCR associations to individual alleles was difficult. The study listed 150 to 200 TCR beta chains as associated with cytomegalovirus. Correlated functional status among segregating V segments might reflect linkage disequilibrium, but an unknown experimental factor could not be ruled out. HLA typing was unavailable for some donors at each locus, so association tests used only the typed subset. In a later genetic analysis, fewer N-insertions in productive TCRs were reported among donors in an Asian-associated ancestry cluster than the approximately 710-donor mean. Roughly uniform sequencing depth across donors was assumed in presence/absence analyses, although this assumption may not hold. The earlier analysis of approximately 590 of the donors excluded seventeen rarely observed V segments, including chromosome 9 orphons, because counts were too low. A later analysis reported that several top co-occurrence clusters appeared linked to parvovirus B19, influenza, CMV and Epstein-Barr virus. A few of the identified cytomegalovirus-associated TCR beta chains were confirmed in vitro to be specific for cytomegalovirus antigens. A cluster of highly shared sequence variants was judged likely to be a technical artifact of the sequencing pipeline. A further reported finding was that TCR beta sequences accurately predicted the HLA-A and HLA-B alleles for most subjects in the first cohort. In a later analysis, HLA-associated TCR beta chains showed more clonal expansion and lower generation probabilities than non-associated chains that were equally common. Some IMGT-functional V segments, including TRBV6-2 and TRBV6-3, could not be distinguished by the 87-base-pair reads and were therefore excluded. The authors suggested that the approach could potentially be extended to other disease states and immunological phenotypes. In this cohort, only TCR beta chains were sequenced, and detectable features were limited by the absence of alpha or paired-chain data.

Recombination joined TRBV6-5 with TRBJ2-7; the D gene lacks a confident call. The sample consisted of PBMCs. This TCR derives from a female donor in good health and CMV-seronegative. The CDR3 protein: CASSSAPGGPYGQYF. The DNA is as follows: TGTGCCAGCAGTTCAGCCCCGGGTGGCCCCTACGGGCAGTACTTC.